The 3 T cell receptor beta chains in this list originate from one sample, sequenced in a study of technical replicates of blood from a handful of donors. The protocol was immunoSEQ multiplex PCR, while the TCRdb copy is restricted to in-frame clones and leaves out a portion. The sample carries about 64,000 clones, 65% to 90% recorded once. Sequenced material: PBMCs. The source of these receptors is a human donor in good health. Some clones in this sample may be carry-over from other donors' samples.

This chain connects TRBV10-3 to TRBJ1-6; 10 bases fit TRBD1. The CDR3 has 16 amino acids. Germline values: CDR1 ENHRY, CDR2 SYGVKD. V trimming: 3 bases; J trimming: 7 bases; junction bases outside the gene matches: 6. The CDR3 loop reads CAISELDRGGNSPLHF. DNA of the CDR3: TGTGCCATCAGTGAATTGGACAGGGGGGGCAATTCACCCCTCCACTTT.

The chain carries TRBV5-1 and TRBJ2-3, with a weak D call TRBD1 (5 bases). Germline V CDR1 and CDR2: SGHRS, YFSETQ. Trimming removed 4 bases from V and 0 bases from J, with 9 bases in between. The CDR3 totals 14 residues. CDR3 residues: CASSRQGSTDTQYF. Written as DNA, the CDR3 is TGCGCCAGCAGCCGGCAGGGCAGCACAGATACGCAGTATTTT.

This sequence joins TRBV5-1 and TRBJ2-5, with 7 nucleotides matching TRBD2. This CDR3 has 14 residues. The ends lost 4 bases at V and 0 bases at J; junction bases unmatched: 3. Per germline, CDR1 SGHRS and CDR2 YFSETQ. CDR3 sequence: CASSPRGDQETQYF. DNA for the CDR3: TGCGCCAGCAGCCCCCGGGGGGACCAAGAGACCCAGTACTTC.